This TCR beta chain derives from a study of T cell responses to AZD1222 COVID-19 vaccine. The CDR3 runs to 14 residues. CDR1 and CDR2 from the germline V gene are SGHRS and YFSETQ. The junction had 3 bases not matched to a gene; V was cut back by 2 bases and J by 6 bases. This table comes from immunoSEQ multiplex PCR, and its TCRdb copy is limited to in-frame clones, with some not included. This table holds 150,000 to 200,000 clones, approximately 92% found once. This receptor was taken from an adult in good health. The chain carries TRBV5-1 and TRBJ1-5; TRBD1 matches at 9 bases. This sample comprised peripheral blood, obtained on day 0 of AZD1222 vaccination. The CDR3 sequence: CASSLQGAGQPQHF. The CDR3 nucleotides are TGCGCCAGCAGCTTACAGGGGGCAGGTCAGCCCCAGCATTTT.